Following are 25 T cell receptor beta chains from one sample sequenced in a study of response to subunit inactivated influenza vaccine. From the RT-PCR reads, TCRdb called clonotypes with MiXCR, one entry per CDR3 protein. The profile shows 150,000 to 200,000 distinct CDR3 sequences, around 12% of them singletons. In addition, the sample was reused for a study of T cells expressing NK-cell markers. This second study says: As the method of synthesis, 5'RACE template switching with UMIs yielded TCR beta cDNA.

The sample here was CD8+ T cells sorted from PBMCs, taken 11 to 12 days after vaccination. These receptors were obtained from a man over 45 who received an inactivated influenza vaccine.

The table lists this clonotype with a few counts. The chain links TRBV7-6 to TRBJ1-1; a weak D match, TRBD1 (5 bases). Per the germline V gene, CDR1 is SGHVS and CDR2 is FNYEAQ. The CDR3 sequence is 16 residues long. Trimming pared 1 base from V and 1 base from J, leaving 13 bases between. CDR3 loop: CASSLDSEGPNTEAFF. Here the CDR3 DNA reads TGTGCCAGCAGCTTAGATTCTGAGGGGCCGAACACTGAAGCTTTCTTT.

This clonotype was seen more than once but under ten times. The V and J genes are TRBV2 and TRBJ2-5, with 8 bases matching TRBD2. The CDR3 runs to 17 residues. V dropped 6 bases and J dropped 0; count of bases not matched to a gene: 12. Germline V gene sequence: CDR1 SNHLY, CDR2 FYNNEI. In DNA, the CDR3 is TGTGCCAGCAGGGTTGGGTACGAGCGGGGGAACCAAGAGACCCAGTACTTC. Translated: CASRVGYERGNQETQYF.

This clonotype has ten or more counts. This chain joins TRBV11-2 and TRBJ2-1; maybe TRBD1 (5 bases). The CDR3 is made up of 14 amino acids. Germline CDR1 is SGHAT and CDR2 is FQNNGV. V lost 3 bases and J lost 6, with 12 bases in between. CDR3 DNA: TGTGCCAGCAGCTTTTCAGGGTTAGGCAATGAGCAGTTCTTC. This gives the protein CASSFSGLGNEQFF. The full variable domain, its missing parts supplied by reference TRBV11-2 and TRBJ2-1, is EAGVAQSPRYKIIEKRQSVAFWCNPISGHATLYWYQQILGQGPKLLIQFQNNGVVDDSQLPKDRFSAERLKGVDSTLKIQPAKLEDSAVYLCASSFSGLGNEQFFGPGTRLTVL.

This clonotype was found a few times. The V call is TRBV28, the J call TRBJ2-2, with 7 bases identical to TRBD2. Germline CDR1 is MDHEN and CDR2 is SYDVKM. The CDR3 is made up of 16 amino acids. J gave up 3 bases and V 2 bases, and 6 bases lay outside the gene matches. The DNA of the CDR3 is TGTGCCAGCAGTTTAGGGAGGGGATGGGACACCGGGGAGCTGTTTTTT. It encodes CASSLGRGWDTGELFF.

This clonotype has more than one count but fewer than ten. This chain links TRBV15 with TRBJ2-1, with TRBD2 matching over 7 bases. V lost 6 bases to trimming and J lost 0 bases; unmatched junction nucleotides: 5. CDR1 is LNHNV and CDR2 is YYDKDF in the germline V gene (reference sequence). The CDR3 covers 15 residues. The CDR3 loop is CATRSGASSYNEQFF. The CDR3, as DNA: TGTGCCACCAGGAGCGGGGCAAGCTCCTACAATGAGCAGTTCTTC. The entire variable domain, with the rest obtained from reference TRBV15 and TRBJ2-1, is as follows: DAMVIQNPRYQVTQFGKPVTLSCSQTLNHNVMYWYQQKSSQAPKLLFHYYDKDFNNEADTPDNFQSRRPNTSFCFLDIRSPGLGDTAMYLCATRSGASSYNEQFFGPGTRLTVL.

This clonotype occurred once. The CDR3 coding sequence is TGTGCCAGCAGCCGGTGGGAAGGGGTACCAGATACGCAGTATTTT. As protein: CASSRWEGVPDTQYF. This sequence joins TRBV7-2 and TRBJ2-3, with D perhaps TRBD1 (5 bases). CDR1 and CDR2 (germline): SGHTA, FQGNSA. The V and J ends lost 5 bases and 4 bases respectively, with 16 bases between them. The CDR3 is 15 amino acids.

J is TRBJ1-1 and V is TRBV5-1; no definite D call. The CDR3 runs 13 residues. Germline CDR1 and CDR2: SGHRS and YFSETQ. V lost 3 bases, J lost 0 bases, and 6 bases lay in between. The CDR3 region is CASSYSMNTEAFF. The CDR3 DNA reads TGCGCCAGCAGCTATTCAATGAACACTGAAGCTTTCTTT.

This clonotype was picked up a small number of times. The V and J genes are TRBV20-1 and TRBJ2-1, with D unclear. Germline CDR1 reads DFQATT; CDR2 reads SNEGSKA (reference sequence). CDR3 length: 14 residues. The V end was cut by 8 bases, the J end by 6 bases, with 20 bases between. Here the CDR3 DNA reads TGCAGTATGCCCTCAAGCTTTGATCTCAATGAGCAGTTCTTC. This translates into CSMPSSFDLNEQFF.

This clonotype was detected a few times. The chain has TRBV15 and TRBJ1-2, with D uncertain. This CDR3 contains 16 residues. CDR1 and CDR2 from the germline V gene are LNHNV and YYDKDF (reference sequence). The V and J ends lost 4 bases and 0 bases respectively, with 15 bases between them. CDR3 protein: CATSTSPGAPNYGYTF. The CDR3 region has the DNA TGTGCCACCAGCACTTCTCCGGGAGCCCCTAACTATGGCTACACCTTC.

Here the CDR3 reads CASSPTHPPEQFF. The CDR3 DNA is TGTGCCAGCTCACCAACTCACCCCCCTGAGCAGTTCTTC. V gene TRBV18 combines with J gene TRBJ2-1; D is uncertain. The CDR3 length is 13 residues. Trimming cost V 2 bases and J 9 bases, with 11 bases left between them. Germline V gene data show CDR1 as KGHSH and CDR2 as LQKENI. The full variable domain, rest sourced from reference TRBV18 and TRBJ2-1, is NAGVMQNPRHLVRRRGQEARLRCSPMKGHSHVYWYRQLPEEGLKFMVYLQKENIIDESGMPKERFSAEFPKEGPSILRIQQVVRGDSAAYFCASSPTHPPEQFFGPGTRLTVL.

In its sample, this clonotype was seen a few times. The chain combines TRBV28 with TRBJ2-1, with D perhaps matching TRBD2 (5 bases). Trimming removed 6 bases from V and 0 bases from J, with 12 bases in between. The germline CDR1 and CDR2 sequences are MDHEN and SYDVKM. This CDR3 has 15 residues. CDR3 residues: CASRPTRSSYNEQFF. The CDR3 DNA reads TGTGCCAGCAGACCAACTAGGAGCTCCTACAATGAGCAGTTCTTC.

This chain joins TRBV27 and TRBJ2-7; 9 bases are shared with TRBD1. The germline gives CDR1 MNHEY, CDR2 SMNVEV (reference sequence). V was clipped by 1 base and J by 5 bases; unmatched bases: 6. This CDR3 comprises 15 residues. The CDR3 reads CASSLFGGTGHEQYF. In nucleotides, the CDR3 is TGTGCCAGCAGTTTATTCGGCGGGACAGGGCACGAGCAGTACTTC.

V usage is TRBV11-2 and J usage is TRBJ2-7; 11 bases fit TRBD2. The CDR3 has 16 amino acids. Per germline, CDR1 SGHAT and CDR2 FQNNGV. V trimming: 4 bases; J trimming: 4 bases; junction bases outside the gene matches: 9. CDR3 sequence: CASSYEVGTSGYEQYF. The CDR3 nucleotides read TGTGCCAGCAGCTATGAAGTAGGGACTAGCGGATACGAGCAGTACTTC.

The chain is built from TRBV27 and TRBJ2-2, with D possibly TRBD1 on 5 matching bases. Trimming left V 6 bases short and J 6 bases short, with 11 bases between. The CDR3 has 13 amino acids. Looked up from germline, CDR1 is MNHEY and CDR2 is SMNVEV (reference sequence). The CDR3 DNA reads TGTGCCAGCAGCCACCTGGGGCCCGGGGAGCTGTTTTTT. Protein sequence: CASSHLGPGELFF.

This clonotype was recorded a few times. Given a much more abundant clone one base away, this may be a read error. V gene TRBV7-9 combines with J gene TRBJ2-1; 11 nucleotides align to TRBD2. With 3 bases clipped from V and 6 bases from J, the junction kept 4 bases outside the gene matches. The CDR3 has 15 amino acids. Germline V CDR1 and CDR2: SEHNR, FQNEAQ (reference sequence). This chain's CDR3 is CASSFGTSGFNEQFF. CDR3 bases: TGTGCCAGCAGCTTCGGGACTAGCGGTTTCAATGAGCAGTTCTTC.

This clonotype was seen only a few times. The chain joins TRBV9 to TRBJ2-2; 9 nucleotides match TRBD1. V lost 3 bases to trimming and J lost 4 bases; unmatched junction nucleotides: 10. CDR3 length: 17 residues. CDR1 and CDR2 (germline): SGDLS, YYNGEE. Here the CDR3 reads CASSAYEGQGRTGELFF. The CDR3, as DNA: TGTGCCAGCAGCGCTTATGAGGGACAGGGACGCACCGGGGAGCTGTTTTTT.

This clonotype was observed a few times. The V call is TRBV2, the J call TRBJ2-7; possibly TRBD1 or TRBD2 for D (6 bases each). V lost 7 bases and J 1 base, leaving 14 bases between the germline ends. The CDR3 totals 14 residues. Germline assignment: CDR1 SNHLY and CDR2 FYNNEI. CDR3 region: CASITSGASYEQYF. The CDR3 nucleotides read TGTGCCAGCATTACCTCGGGGGCGTCCTACGAGCAGTACTTC.

This clonotype was picked up a small number of times. J is TRBJ2-7 and V is TRBV27; tentatively, D is TRBD2 (6 bases). The germline V and J ends were trimmed by 3 bases and 3 bases, with 9 bases remaining between them. This CDR3 has 13 amino acids. Germline assignment: CDR1 MNHEY and CDR2 SMNVEV (reference sequence). DNA of the CDR3: TGTGCCAGCAGTTTGTCGGGAGACTACGAGCAGTACTTC. It encodes CASSLSGDYEQYF.

The rearrangement uses TRBV20-1 and TRBJ2-7; D may match TRBD1 or TRBD2 (5 bases each). The CDR3 loop spans 17 amino acids. Trimming shortened V by 4 bases and J by 1 base, and 23 bases separated the two germline ends. The germline CDR1 and CDR2 sequences are DFQATT and SNEGSKA (reference sequence). CDR3 in DNA: TGCAGTGCTATGACGACTTGGTCCGGGACGGAGTCCTACGAGCAGTACTTC. Translation: CSAMTTWSGTESYEQYF.

The chain has TRBV27 and TRBJ2-5; 9 bases match TRBD2. The trim removed 5 bases at V and 3 bases at J, leaving 7 bases unmatched. This CDR3 has 15 residues. CDR1 is MNHEY and CDR2 is SMNVEV in the germline V gene (reference sequence). The CDR3 loop is CASSTTLAGKETQYF. CDR3 sequence (DNA): TGTGCCAGCAGTACCACGCTAGCGGGAAAAGAGACCCAGTACTTC.

This clonotype was observed many times. The V and J genes are TRBV20-1 and TRBJ2-1, with 7 nucleotides matching TRBD2. This CDR3 has 16 amino acids. CDR1 and CDR2 from the germline V gene are DFQATT and SNEGSKA (reference sequence). Trimming at V came to 3 bases and at J to 7 bases, leaving 15 bases not matched to a gene. Here the CDR3 reads CSARAPSGWTRNEQFF. DNA of the CDR3: TGCAGTGCTAGGGCCCCTAGCGGCTGGACCCGAAATGAGCAGTTCTTC.

This clonotype was seen a handful of times. DNA of the CDR3: TGTGCCAGCAGCCCATCCTCGACGGGGGTCGGCTACACCTTC. Protein: CASSPSSTGVGYTF. The rearrangement uses TRBV9 and TRBJ1-2, with D possibly matching TRBD1 (5 bases). V lost 4 bases, J lost 8 bases, and 18 bases lay in between. The CDR3 extends over 14 amino acids. Germline V gene lookup returns CDR1 SGDLS and CDR2 YYNGEE.

The chain combines TRBV28 with TRBJ1-1; D not resolved. The CDR3 length is 14 residues. V dropped 1 base and J dropped 6 bases, with 12 bases sitting between them. Germline CDR1 reads MDHEN; CDR2 reads SYDVKM. This CDR3 reads CASSLSTGYAEAFF. The CDR3 coding sequence is TGTGCCAGCAGTTTATCTACGGGGTACGCTGAAGCTTTCTTT.

By proportion, this clonotype is medium-sized. This chain connects TRBV29-1 to TRBJ2-7; D may match TRBD1 or TRBD2 (5 bases each). Germline V gives CDR1 SQVTM, CDR2 ANQGSEA. CDR3 length: 12 residues. The germline V and J ends were trimmed by 2 bases and 2 bases, with 7 bases remaining between them. The CDR3, as DNA: TGCAGCGTTGAATTGGGACCCTACGAGCAGTACTTC. Translated, it gives CSVELGPYEQYF.

In this sample, this clonotype turned up many times. The chain carries TRBV7-3 and TRBJ2-7; D not certain. Trimming removed 1 base at V and 0 bases at J, with 7 bases between. The CDR3 loop spans 14 amino acids. From germline, CDR1 is SGHTA and CDR2 FQGTGA. DNA of the CDR3: TGTGCCAGCAGCTTAAGCGGAGCCTCCTACGAGCAGTACTTC. This gives the protein CASSLSGASYEQYF.